The clone carrying this T cell receptor beta chain was seen only a few times. Germline-derived CDR1 and CDR2 are SGHVS and FNYEAQ. This CDR3 has 14 amino acids. V lost 5 bases, J lost 6 bases, and 5 bases stayed unmatched. The source of the sample is a study of T cells after yellow fever vaccination. One entry per CDR3 protein, called by TCRdb with MiXCR from the 5' RACE reads. The sample yields some 600,000 distinct CDR3 sequences, about a sixth seen once. The rearrangement joins TRBV7-6 to TRBJ1-4; TRBD1 aligns across 8 bases. Sequencing was performed on PBMCs, taken 5 to 6 days after the first yellow fever vaccination. The receptor's source is a man aged 18 to 29 who received the YFV17D yellow fever vaccine. The CDR3 sequence is CASSTYRGDEKLFF. CDR3 DNA sequence: TGTGCCAGCAGCACGTACAGGGGGGATGAAAAACTGTTTTTT. The full variable domain, its missing parts supplied by reference TRBV7-6 and TRBJ1-4, is GAGVSQSPRYKVTKRGQDVALRCDPISGHVSLYWYRQALGQGPEFLTYFNYEAQQDKSGLPNDRFSAERPEGSISTLTIQRTEQRDSAMYRCASSTYRGDEKLFFGSGTQLSVL.